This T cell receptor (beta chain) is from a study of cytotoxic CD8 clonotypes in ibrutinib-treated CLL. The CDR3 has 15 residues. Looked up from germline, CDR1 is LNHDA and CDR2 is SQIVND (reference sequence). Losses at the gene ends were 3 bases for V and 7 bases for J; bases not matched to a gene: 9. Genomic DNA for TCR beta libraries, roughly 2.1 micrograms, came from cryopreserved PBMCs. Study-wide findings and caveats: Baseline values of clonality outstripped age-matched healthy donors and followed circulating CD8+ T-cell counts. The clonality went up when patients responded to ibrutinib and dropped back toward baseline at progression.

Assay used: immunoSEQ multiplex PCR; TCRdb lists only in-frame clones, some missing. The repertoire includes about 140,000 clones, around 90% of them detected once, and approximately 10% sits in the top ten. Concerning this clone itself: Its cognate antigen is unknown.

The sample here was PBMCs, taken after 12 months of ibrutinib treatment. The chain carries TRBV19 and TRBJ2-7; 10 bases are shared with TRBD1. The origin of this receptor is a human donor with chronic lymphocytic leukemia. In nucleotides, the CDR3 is TGTGCCAGTAGTATCGGGACAGGGGCGCCTGAGGAGCAGTACTTC. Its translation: CASSIGTGAPEEQYF.